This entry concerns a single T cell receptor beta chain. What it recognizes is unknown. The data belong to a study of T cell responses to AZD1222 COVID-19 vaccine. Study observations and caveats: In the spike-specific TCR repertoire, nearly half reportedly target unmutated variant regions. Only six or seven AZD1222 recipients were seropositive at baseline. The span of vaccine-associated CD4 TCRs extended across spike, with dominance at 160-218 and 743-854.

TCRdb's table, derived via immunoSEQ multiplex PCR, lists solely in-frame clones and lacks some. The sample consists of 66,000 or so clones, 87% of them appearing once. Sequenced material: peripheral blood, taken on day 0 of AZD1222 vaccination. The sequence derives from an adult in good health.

The CDR3 protein is CASSYGLAGVETQYF. CDR3 bases: TGTGCCAGCAGTTATGGACTAGCGGGGGTGGAGACCCAGTACTTC. The chain links TRBV6-5 to TRBJ2-5; 13 bases align to TRBD2. Germline CDR1 and CDR2: MNHEY and SVGAGI. V lost 3 bases to trimming and J lost 5 bases; unmatched junction nucleotides: 3. This CDR3 has 15 residues.